This T cell receptor beta chain was identified during a study of shared clonotypes between healthy human individuals. General study findings and limits: Naive subsets usually exceeded memory subsets in estimated richness. The represented genetic and exposure-history diversity was limited by the small number of donors.

Regarding this clone: Its specificity is unknown.

The V end lost 0 bases, the J end lost 7 bases, and 8 bases lay between the germline ends. Germline CDR1 is SGHRS and CDR2 is YFSETQ. The CDR3 runs to 13 residues. Selected positively for CCR7 and CD45RO-negative, naive CD8 cells excluded terminally differentiated effector memory CD45RA+ cells. Replicate sorted-subset PCRs were loaded with 150 to 250 ng DNA, 29,000 or so T cell genomes. Some clones are missing from TCRdb's copy, which holds only in-frame ones; the method was immunoSEQ multiplex PCR. The sample yields millions of clones, around 93% seen once. The TCR sequence derives from a man aged 18 to 35 in good health. Some clones in this sample may be carry-over from other donors' samples. Sequenced sample: naive CD8+ T cells from PBMCs. The rearrangement joins TRBV5-1 to TRBJ2-1; D not resolved. CDR3 in DNA: TGCGCCAGCAGCTTGGGCTTGGGGAATGAGCAGTTCTTC. It specifies CASSLGLGNEQFF.